One sample yielded the 16 T cell receptor beta chains listed below, sequenced in a study of lymphopenia after photon versus proton radiotherapy. Libraries were prepared by immunoSEQ multiplex PCR; TCRdb keeps only in-frame clonotypes and omits some of them. The sample records more than 70,000 clones, 80% to 90% being singletons. The specimen was peripheral blood, collected from a patient treated with proton-based radiotherapy. The receptors here all came from a man between 60 and 75 years old with pancreatic cancer.

The chain has TRBV5-4 and TRBJ2-3; D is uncertain. The CDR3 runs 13 residues. Trimming shortened V by 0 bases and J by 1 base, and 3 bases separated the two germline ends. Germline V gene sequence: CDR1 SGHNT, CDR2 YYREEE (reference sequence). The CDR3 spells CASSLAGTDTQYF. The CDR3 nucleotides are TGTGCCAGCAGCTTGGCAGGCACAGATACGCAGTATTTT. Full variable domain (outside the CDR3, taken from reference TRBV5-4 and TRBJ2-3): ETGVTQSPTHLIKTRGQQVTLRCSSQSGHNTVSWYQQALGQGPQFIFQYYREEENGRGNFPPRFSGLQFPNYSSELNVNALELDDSALYLCASSLAGTDTQYFGPGTRLTVL.

The chain joins TRBV29-1 to TRBJ2-1, with 7 positions matching TRBD1. The CDR3 runs to 12 residues. Unmatched junction bases numbered 1, after V lost 8 bases and J lost 0 bases. CDR1 is SQVTM, CDR2 ANQGSEA, per germline. The CDR3: CSSGGSYNEQFF. The CDR3 coding sequence is TGCAGCTCAGGGGGCTCCTACAATGAGCAGTTCTTC.

The V gene is TRBV11-3, the J gene TRBJ2-2, with D hard to call. CDR1 and CDR2 (germline): SGHNT, YENEEA. V was cut by 1 base and J by 4 bases, with 4 bases left in between. This CDR3 has 13 residues. This CDR3 reads CASSLGFTGELFF. In DNA form, the CDR3 reads TGTGCCAGCAGCTTAGGGTTCACCGGGGAGCTGTTTTTT.

V is TRBV6-5 and J is TRBJ2-1; TRBD2 might be the D (5 bases). V lost 3 bases and J 9 bases, leaving 9 bases between the germline ends. This CDR3 has 12 amino acids. From germline, CDR1 is MNHEY and CDR2 SVGAGI. CDR3 DNA sequence: TGTGCCAGCAGTTATCTCCGGGGTGAGCAGTTCTTC. Its translation: CASSYLRGEQFF.

In regard to this clone: Relative to the germline gene, one junction end is altered; a read error may explain this. This sample also contains other DNA sequences that code for the same CDR3. The chain recombines TRBV30 with TRBJ2-3; 8 bases match TRBD1. In germline, CDR1 is GTSNPN, CDR2 SVGIG (reference sequence). This CDR3 has 13 amino acids. The CDR3 coding sequence is TGTGCCTGGAGTGCAGGGGGCACGGATACGCAGTATTTT. The encoded protein is CAWSAGGTDTQYF.

The CDR3: CASSVTGSYNEQFF. The CDR3 DNA sequence: TGTGCCAGCAGTGTAACAGGCTCCTACAATGAGCAGTTCTTC. This chain links TRBV27 with TRBJ2-1, with D possibly being TRBD1 (5 bases). The germline CDR1 and CDR2 sequences are MNHEY and SMNVEV (reference sequence). The CDR3 length is 14 residues. The V end lost 5 bases, the J end lost 0 bases, and 8 bases lay between the germline ends.

This clone has just a few counts. The chain couples TRBV27 to TRBJ2-1; a possible D gene is TRBD2 (6 bases). Deletions cut 2 bases from V and 4 bases from J, with 12 bases between. CDR1 is MNHEY and CDR2 is SMNVEV in the germline V gene (reference sequence). This CDR3 is 15 amino acids long. For the CDR3, the DNA is TGTGCCAGCAGTTTAGCGTCTAGCGTTTACAATGAGCAGTTCTTC. Protein sequence: CASSLASSVYNEQFF.

The gene calls are TRBV5-8 and TRBJ2-7, with 9 bases aligning to TRBD2. V lost 4 bases to trimming and J lost 3 bases; unmatched junction nucleotides: 8. Germline CDR1 reads SGHTS; CDR2 reads YDEGEE. The length of the CDR3 is 15 residues. The CDR3 sequence: CASSEPGLAYYEQYF. Written as DNA, the CDR3 is TGTGCCAGCAGCGAACCGGGACTAGCTTACTACGAGCAGTACTTC.

This chain links TRBV6-5 with TRBJ2-2; maybe TRBD2 (5 bases). CDR1 is MNHEY and CDR2 is SVGAGI in the germline V gene. This CDR3 spans 14 amino acids. Trimming pared 7 bases from V and 6 bases from J, leaving 15 bases between. CDR3 in amino acids: CASNTAGHPGELFF. CDR3 nucleotide sequence: TGTGCCAGCAATACGGCGGGCCATCCCGGGGAGCTGTTTTTT.

This chain joins TRBV7-2 and TRBJ1-4; 9 positions agree with TRBD1. Germline loops: CDR1 SGHTA, CDR2 FQGNSA. This CDR3 is 14 amino acids long. J lost 7 bases, V lost 6 bases, and 6 bases had no gene match. The CDR3 sequence is CASRSGTGFEKLFF. The CDR3 nucleotides are TGTGCCAGCAGGTCCGGGACAGGGTTTGAAAAACTGTTTTTT.

CDR3 sequence: CASSSLGTGSYEQYF. The DNA of the CDR3 is TGTGCCAGCAGCTCCCTGGGGACAGGGTCCTACGAGCAGTACTTC. The chain couples TRBV7-9 to TRBJ2-7; 9 nucleotides align to TRBD1. V gave up 4 bases and J gave up 1 base; unmatched junction bases: 5. This CDR3 contains 15 residues. Germline V CDR1 and CDR2: SEHNR, FQNEAQ (reference sequence).

The rearrangement joins TRBV14 to TRBJ1-3; no clear D. Trimming removed 4 bases from V and 3 bases from J, with 16 bases in between. The CDR3 is 16 amino acids. Germline assignment: CDR1 SGHDN and CDR2 FVKESK. CDR3 in DNA: TGTGCCAGCAGCCCGCGCTGGGGAACTCTTGGAAACACCATATATTTT. Translation: CASSPRWGTLGNTIYF.

This chain uses TRBV29-1 with TRBJ2-7, with 8 bases identical to TRBD2. Losses at the gene ends were 4 bases for V and 2 bases for J; bases not matched to a gene: 7. Looked up from germline, CDR1 is SQVTM and CDR2 is ANQGSEA. CDR3 length equals 14 residues. Here the CDR3 reads CSVARTSPPYEQYF. Here the CDR3 DNA reads TGCAGCGTTGCCAGGACTAGCCCTCCCTACGAGCAGTACTTC.

V and J are TRBV2 and TRBJ2-3; D might be TRBD1 (7 bases). The CDR3 runs to 17 residues. In germline, CDR1 is SNHLY, CDR2 FYNNEI. Trimming stripped 2 bases from V and 4 bases from J, with 19 bases between. The CDR3 spells CASSEPRGQGGSDTQYF. The DNA for the CDR3 is TGTGCCAGCAGTGAACCGAGGGGGCAGGGGGGTTCAGATACGCAGTATTTT.

The genes are TRBV2 and TRBJ2-5; D gene unclear. The germline gives CDR1 SNHLY, CDR2 FYNNEI. The ends were cut back, 0 bases at V and 1 base at J, with 9 bases in the middle. The CDR3 runs to 15 residues. The CDR3 nucleotides read TGTGCCAGCAGTGAAGCAGGGCTCCGCCAAGAGACCCAGTACTTC. Its translation: CASSEAGLRQETQYF.

The chain employs TRBV7-2 and TRBJ2-1; no reliable D call. The CDR3 length is 15 residues. Trimming removed 3 bases from V and 2 bases from J, with 11 bases in between. Germline V gene lookup returns CDR1 SGHTA and CDR2 FQGNSA. CDR3 in amino acids: CASSFSRATYNEQFF. The CDR3 coding sequence is TGTGCCAGCAGCTTCTCTAGGGCTACCTACAATGAGCAGTTCTTC.